This T cell receptor beta chain was captured in a study of blood T cell repertoires in COVID-19. Turning to the study itself: PBMCs, B-cell-depleted T cells, or T cells were the source of the cDNA or gDNA that made up the material.

Germline lookup yields CDR1 SGHVS and CDR2 FQNEAQ. Trimming cost V 2 bases and J 11 bases, with 12 bases left between them. The CDR3 is made up of 12 amino acids. Study processing details: The authors estimated nucleated cell counts from reference gene primer amplification. Using immunoSEQ multiplex PCR, the repertoire was profiled, and TCRdb retains in-frame clones only, with some absent. V and J calls and clone size come straight from that table; D and trimming were deduced from the DNA. The table includes around 37,000 clones, roughly 89% detected once. The chain couples TRBV7-8 to TRBJ1-1; D is perhaps TRBD1 (6 bases). Specimen: peripheral blood. This receptor was obtained from a man in his sixties with active or convalescent COVID-19. As DNA, the CDR3 is TGTGCCAGCAGCTTAAATCACAGGGATGCTTTCTTT. Amino acid sequence: CASSLNHRDAFF.